This TCR beta chain was obtained from a study of OX40 agonist ivuxolimab in advanced cancers. The study, taken as a whole, reports: The CD4+ and CD8+ T cells in the blood had expanded clonally by week 6 at 0.1 to 3.0 mg/kg.

Remarks on this clone: The antigen is unknown. Different DNA sequences within this sample yield the same CDR3.

Profiled with immunoSEQ multiplex PCR; TCRdb holds only in-frame clones, not every one. The repertoire holds about 33,000 clones, 80% to 85% seen once, with over 20% in the top ten. Germline lookup yields CDR1 SGHDN and CDR2 FVKESK. The CDR3 runs 13 residues. Trimming took off 3 bases at V and 9 bases at J, with 12 bases between the two ends. This TCR was recovered from an adult with an advanced solid tumor such as melanoma, head and neck, liver or kidney cancer. Sequenced material: CD4+ or CD8+ T cells sorted from blood, taken in a trial of the OX40 agonist ivuxolimab. The chain employs TRBV14 and TRBJ2-1; the D gene is possibly TRBD2 (6 bases). The CDR3 here is CASSQGLGREQFF. DNA of the CDR3: TGTGCCAGCAGCCAGGGACTGGGGCGTGAGCAGTTCTTC.